The source of this T cell receptor (beta chain) is a study of blood T cell repertoires in COVID-19. On the study more broadly: Whether acute or convalescent, the COVID-19 samples came from the United States, Italy and Spain.

Profiled with immunoSEQ multiplex PCR; TCRdb holds only in-frame clones, not every one. Among 200,000 to 250,000 clones listed, approximately 89% were seen once. The CDR3 extends over 15 amino acids. The J segment lost 5 bases and the V segment lost 2 bases, leaving 8 bases of the junction unmatched. Germline V CDR1 and CDR2: MNHNS, SASEGT. The source of this sequence is a woman in her 30s with COVID-19, enrolled during active disease. This chain joins TRBV6-1 and TRBJ2-5; 7 bases align to TRBD1. The specimen was peripheral blood. This CDR3 is CASSEIGGGEETQYF. The CDR3 DNA is TGTGCCAGCAGTGAAATAGGGGGCGGAGAGGAGACCCAGTACTTC.